This TCR beta chain was sequenced for a study of shared T cell receptors in the human thymus. The assay was immunoSEQ multiplex PCR, and TCRdb's table has in-frame clones only and misses some. This sample has 540,000 or so clones, with around 82% found just once. The sample also formed part of further work on human thymus T cells. From that report: Samples came from healthy Finnish infants during open corrective cardiac surgery. Corrective cardiac operations yielded the resected thymus tissue. Thymic and blood repertoires showed apparently biased V and J gene usage. In unrelated individuals, thymic repertoires overlapped highly, according to related research.

The sequence derives from a boy under two years old with a congenital heart defect. The sequenced material came from thymocytes.

CDR3 region: CASSHGTTTDTQYF. Here the CDR3 DNA reads TGCGCCAGCAGCCACGGGACTACCACAGATACGCAGTATTTT. This chain joins TRBV4-1 and TRBJ2-3; 7 bases are a match to TRBD2. The CDR3 is 14 amino acids. Germline-derived CDR1 and CDR2 are MGHRA and YSYEKL. After removal of 3 bases from V and 2 bases from J, the junction contained 2 bases not matched to a gene.